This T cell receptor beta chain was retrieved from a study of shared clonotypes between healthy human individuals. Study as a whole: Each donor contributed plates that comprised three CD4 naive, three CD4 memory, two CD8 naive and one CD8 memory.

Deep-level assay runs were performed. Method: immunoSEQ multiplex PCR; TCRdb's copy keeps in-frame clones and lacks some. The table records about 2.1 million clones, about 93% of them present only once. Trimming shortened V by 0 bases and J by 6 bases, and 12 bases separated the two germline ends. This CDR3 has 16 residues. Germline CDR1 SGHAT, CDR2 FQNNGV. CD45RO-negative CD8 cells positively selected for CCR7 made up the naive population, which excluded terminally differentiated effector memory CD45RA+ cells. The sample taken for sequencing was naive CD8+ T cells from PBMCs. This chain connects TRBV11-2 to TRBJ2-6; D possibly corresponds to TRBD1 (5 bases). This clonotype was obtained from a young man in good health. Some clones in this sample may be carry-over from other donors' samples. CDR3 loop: CASSLDNSGAANVLTF. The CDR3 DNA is TGTGCCAGCAGCTTAGATAACTCTGGGGCGGCCAACGTCCTGACTTTC.